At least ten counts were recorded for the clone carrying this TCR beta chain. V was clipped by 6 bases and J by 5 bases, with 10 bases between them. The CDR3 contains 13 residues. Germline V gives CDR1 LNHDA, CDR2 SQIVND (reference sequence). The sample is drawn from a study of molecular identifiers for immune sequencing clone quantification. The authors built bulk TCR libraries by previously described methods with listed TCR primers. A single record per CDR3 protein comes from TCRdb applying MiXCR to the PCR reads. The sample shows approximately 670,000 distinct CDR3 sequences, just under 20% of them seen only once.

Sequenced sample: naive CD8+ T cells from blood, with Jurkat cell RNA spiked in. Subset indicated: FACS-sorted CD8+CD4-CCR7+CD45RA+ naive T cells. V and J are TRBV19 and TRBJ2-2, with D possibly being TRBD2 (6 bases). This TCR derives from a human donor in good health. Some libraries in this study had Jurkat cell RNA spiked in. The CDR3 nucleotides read TGTGCCAGTAGCGGGAGCGGGACCGGGGAGCTGTTTTTT. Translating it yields CASSGSGTGELFF. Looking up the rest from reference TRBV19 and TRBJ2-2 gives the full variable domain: DGGITQSPKYLFRKEGQNVTLSCEQNLNHDAMYWYRQDPGQGLRLIYYSQIVNDFQKGDIAEGYSVSREKKESFPLTVTSAQKNPTAFYLCASSGSGTGELFFGEGSRLTVL.